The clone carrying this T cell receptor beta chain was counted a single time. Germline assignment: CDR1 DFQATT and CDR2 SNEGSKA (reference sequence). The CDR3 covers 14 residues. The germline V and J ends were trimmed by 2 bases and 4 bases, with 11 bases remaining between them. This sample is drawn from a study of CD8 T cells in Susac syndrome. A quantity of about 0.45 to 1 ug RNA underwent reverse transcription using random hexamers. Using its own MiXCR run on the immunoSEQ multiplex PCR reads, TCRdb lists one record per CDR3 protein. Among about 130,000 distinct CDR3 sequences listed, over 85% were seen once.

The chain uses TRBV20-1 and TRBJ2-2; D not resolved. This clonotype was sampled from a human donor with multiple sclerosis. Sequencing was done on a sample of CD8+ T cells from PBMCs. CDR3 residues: CSARRLISTGELFF. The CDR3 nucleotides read TGCAGTGCTAGAAGGCTCATAAGCACCGGGGAGCTGTTTTTT.